This is a list of T cell receptor beta chains from one sample in a study of blood T cells in healthy people across ages. TCRdb re-derived calls from the 5' RACE reads in MiXCR, one entry per CDR3 protein. The sample records about 620,000 distinct CDR3 sequences, roughly 21% being singletons. The sample comprised blood. These receptors were collected from a man between 65 and 85 years old in good health. The CDR3 runs from the conserved cysteine through the conserved F or W. The D gene is left open where the match is weak. Clone size is given for some rows only: seen once, a few or many times, or a class if the clone is expanded.

size,J,D,V,CDR3,DNA
many,TRBJ2-5,NA,TRBV12-3/TRBV12-4,CASSLVRQETQYF,TGTGCCAGCAGTTTAGTCAGACAAGAGACCCAGTACTTC
NA,TRBJ1-4,NA,TRBV20-1,CSARRDTGGKLFF,TGCAGTGCTAGACGGGACACCGGAGGTAAACTGTTTTTT
few,TRBJ2-3,NA,TRBV9,CASSVEGLASTDTQYF,TGTGCCAGCAGCGTAGAAGGGCTCGCAAGCACAGATACGCAGTATTTT
once,TRBJ2-1,NA,TRBV12-3/TRBV12-4,CVSTGHNEQFF,TGTGTCAGCACCGGCCACAATGAGCAGTTCTTC
few,TRBJ1-4,NA,TRBV9,CASSPGDGGIEKLFF,TGTGCCAGCAGCCCAGGGGACGGAGGGATCGAAAAACTGTTTTTT
NA,TRBJ2-3,NA,TRBV29-1,CSARQDFSTDTQYF,TGCAGCGCTAGACAGGACTTTAGCACAGATACGCAGTATTTT
few,TRBJ2-7,NA,TRBV2,CASSEAAYPYEQYF,TGTGCCAGCAGTGAAGCGGCTTACCCCTACGAGCAGTACTTC
NA,TRBJ2-3,TRBD2,TRBV7-2,CACSLAGGMNTQYF,TGTGCCTGCAGCCTAGCGGGAGGGATGAATACGCAGTATTTT
NA,TRBJ2-7,TRBD1,TRBV28,CDSSLGQGNTYEQYF,TGTGACAGCAGTTTGGGACAGGGTAACACCTACGAGCAGTACTTC
few,TRBJ2-7,NA,TRBV25-1,CASSEWGGHSYEQYF,TGTGCCAGCAGTGAATGGGGGGGGCACTCCTACGAGCAGTACTTC
once,TRBJ2-7,TRBD2,TRBV5-1,CASSLLGLAESSYEQYF,TGCGCCAGCAGCTTGTTGGGTCTAGCGGAAAGCTCCTACGAGCAGTACTTC
NA,TRBJ2-7,TRBD2,TRBV7-2,CASSLRRRTSGISTYEQYF,TGTGCCAGCAGCTTACGAAGAAGGACTAGCGGGATTAGTACCTACGAGCAGTACTTC
many,TRBJ2-1,NA,TRBV29-1,CSVASGHYNEQFF,TGCAGCGTTGCAAGCGGTCACTACAATGAGCAGTTCTTC
NA,TRBJ1-4,NA,TRBV5-1,CASTLGDRSNEKLFF,TGCGCCAGCACCTTAGGAGACAGGTCTAATGAAAAACTGTTTTTT
NA,TRBJ1-6,TRBD1,TRBV3-1,CASSRGQGAHSPLHF,TGTGCCAGCAGCCGAGGACAGGGGGCACATTCACCCCTCCACTTT
many,TRBJ2-7,NA,TRBV27,CASRDPGLEQYF,TGTGCCAGCAGGGATCCAGGGTTGGAGCAGTACTTC
NA,TRBJ1-6,NA,TRBV20-1,CSASDVRQGVSSPLHF,TGCAGTGCTAGCGATGTACGGCAGGGTGTGAGTTCACCCCTCCACTTT
NA,TRBJ2-2,TRBD1,TRBV2,CASSDQGAIGELFF,TGTGCCAGCAGTGACCAGGGGGCGATCGGGGAGCTGTTTTTT
NA,TRBJ2-5,NA,TRBV28,CASSYLGPMRGETQYF,TGTGCCAGCAGTTACCTCGGGCCCATGAGGGGAGAGACCCAGTACTTC
many,TRBJ2-1,TRBD2,TRBV20-1,CSARAPGTSGANEQFF,TGCAGTGCTAGAGCCCCCGGGACTAGCGGAGCTAATGAGCAGTTCTTC
NA,TRBJ2-5,TRBD2,TRBV28,CASSPRGTRRSQYF,TGTGCCAGCAGTCCCCGGGGGACTAGACGTTCCCAGTACTTC
NA,TRBJ2-2,TRBD2,TRBV6-1,CASKRTSGIITNTGELFF,TGTGCCAGCAAGAGGACTAGCGGGATAATTACGAACACCGGGGAGCTGTTTTTT
few,TRBJ2-1,TRBD2,TRBV20-1,CSARPGLVISNEQFF,TGCAGTGCTAGGCCCGGACTAGTCATTTCCAATGAGCAGTTCTTC
few,TRBJ1-1,NA,TRBV11-2,CASSLSAGREAFF,TGTGCCAGCAGCTTATCTGCGGGACGTGAAGCTTTCTTT
many,TRBJ2-3,TRBD2,TRBV7-3,CASSHLAGGSTDTQYF,TGTGCCAGCAGCCACCTAGCGGGAGGGAGCACAGATACGCAGTATTTT
NA,TRBJ2-1,TRBD2,TRBV29-1,CSVLGLAGGSSYNEQFF,TGCAGCGTTCTCGGACTAGCGGGAGGGAGCTCCTACAATGAGCAGTTCTTC
few,TRBJ2-7,NA,TRBV14,CASSQGPEQYF,TGTGCCAGCAGCCAAGGGCCAGAGCAGTACTTC
NA,TRBJ1-4,NA,TRBV20-1,CSARAQHNEKLFF,TGCAGTGCTAGGGCACAGCACAATGAAAAACTGTTTTTT
NA,TRBJ2-1,TRBD1,TRBV4-1,CASSQDDRDRGYNEQFF,TGCGCCAGCAGCCAAGATGACCGGGACAGGGGATACAATGAGCAGTTCTTC
NA,TRBJ2-7,TRBD1,TRBV3-1,CASSQPKQGDPYEQYF,TGTGCCAGCAGCCAACCCAAACAGGGGGACCCCTACGAGCAGTACTTC
many,TRBJ2-5,TRBD1,TRBV29-1,CSVEPLTGGEETQYF,TGCAGCGTTGAACCTTTGACAGGGGGAGAGGAGACCCAGTACTTC
few,TRBJ2-3,TRBD2,TRBV7-2,CASSLSGSADTQYF,TGTGCCAGCAGCCTTAGCGGGAGCGCAGATACGCAGTATTTT
NA,TRBJ2-7,TRBD2,TRBV28,CASIRGAGGPNYEQYF,TGTGCCAGCATTCGCGGAGCGGGAGGCCCTAACTACGAGCAGTACTTC
few,TRBJ2-7,TRBD2,TRBV3-1,CASSQGTSVRNEQYF,TGTGCCAGCAGCCAAGGGACTAGCGTTCGAAACGAGCAGTACTTC
NA,TRBJ2-3,TRBD2,TRBV12-3/TRBV12-4,CASSFSGLAGGLFTDTQYF,TGTGCCAGCAGTTTCTCTGGACTAGCGGGAGGCCTATTCACAGATACGCAGTATTTT
NA,TRBJ2-7,TRBD1,TRBV5-4,CASSLVDRGHHEQYF,TGTGCCAGCAGCTTGGTTGACAGGGGGCACCACGAGCAGTACTTC
NA,TRBJ2-7,NA,TRBV7-9,CASSRAGFNEQYF,TGTGCCAGCTCTAGGGCGGGTTTCAACGAGCAGTACTTC
few,TRBJ2-3,NA,TRBV6-6,CASRKGTQPGTQYF,TGTGCCAGCAGGAAGGGGACTCAACCGGGTACGCAGTATTTT
NA,TRBJ2-7,TRBD1,TRBV24-1,CATGTGTGYGQYF,TGTGCCACTGGGACCGGGACAGGCTACGGGCAGTACTTC
NA,TRBJ2-5,NA,TRBV10-3,CAISEQPETQETQYF,TGTGCCATCAGTGAACAGCCAGAAACGCAAGAGACCCAGTACTTC